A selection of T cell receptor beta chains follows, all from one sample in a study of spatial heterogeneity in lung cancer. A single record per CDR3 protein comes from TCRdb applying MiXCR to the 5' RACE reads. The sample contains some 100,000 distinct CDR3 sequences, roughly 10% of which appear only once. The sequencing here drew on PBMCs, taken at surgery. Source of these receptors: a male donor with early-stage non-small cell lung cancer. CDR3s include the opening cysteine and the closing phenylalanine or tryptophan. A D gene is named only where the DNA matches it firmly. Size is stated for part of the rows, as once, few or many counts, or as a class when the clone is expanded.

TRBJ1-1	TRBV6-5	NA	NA	CASSRPKGAEAFF	TGTGCCAGCAGTCGCCCCAAAGGGGCTGAAGCTTTCTTT
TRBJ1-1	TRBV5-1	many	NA	CASSLDVRATEAFF	TGCGCCAGCAGCTTGGACGTCAGGGCCACTGAAGCTTTCTTT
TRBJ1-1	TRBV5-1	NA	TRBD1	CASSRGQLNTEAFF	TGCGCCAGCAGCCGGGGACAGCTGAACACTGAAGCTTTCTTT
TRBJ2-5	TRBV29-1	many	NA	CSPLTGETQYF	TGCAGCCCGCTGACCGGGGAGACCCAGTACTTC
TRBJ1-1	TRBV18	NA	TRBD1	CASSPNRGVWTEAFF	TGTGCCAGCTCACCAAACAGGGGGGTGTGGACTGAAGCTTTCTTT
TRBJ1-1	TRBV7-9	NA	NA	CASSLAGAGVRAFF	TGTGCCAGCAGCTTAGCAGGGGCAGGAGTTCGAGCTTTCTTT
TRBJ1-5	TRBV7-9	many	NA	CASSLTGGGNQPQHF	TGTGCCAGCAGCTTAACAGGTGGTGGCAATCAGCCCCAGCATTTT
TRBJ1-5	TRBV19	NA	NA	CASRRQPDQPQHF	TGTGCCAGTAGACGGCAACCGGATCAGCCCCAGCATTTT
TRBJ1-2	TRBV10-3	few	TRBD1	CAISSTGTDYGYTF	TGTGCCATCAGTTCTACCGGGACAGATTATGGCTACACCTTC
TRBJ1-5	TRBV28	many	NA	CATSTANQPQHF	TGTGCCACTTCGACAGCTAATCAGCCCCAGCATTTT
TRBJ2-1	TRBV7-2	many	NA	CASSRQTYNEQFF	TGTGCCAGCAGCAGACAGACGTACAATGAGCAGTTCTTC
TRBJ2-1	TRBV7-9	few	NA	CASSNQLATWFF	TGTGCCAGCAGCAACCAACTAGCAACTTGGTTCTTC
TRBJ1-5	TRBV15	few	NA	CATSRENSVYQPQHF	TGTGCCACCAGCAGGGAGAACAGCGTCTACCAGCCCCAGCATTTT
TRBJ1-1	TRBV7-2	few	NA	CASSIRPTEGYTEAFF	TGTGCCAGCAGCATTAGACCTACAGAGGGGTACACTGAAGCTTTCTTT
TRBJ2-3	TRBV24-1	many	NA	CATSIPGTDTQYF	TGTGCCACCAGTATCCCCGGGACGGATACGCAGTATTTT